These 8 T cell receptor beta chains originate from one sample sequenced in a study of blood T cells in healthy people across ages (dated by TCRdb to between 2014 and 2017). Preparation of the library involved 5' RACE. Reads for this sample came from an Illumina HiSeq 2500. A second PCR of roughly 7 to 12 cycles was run with a J-beta primer mix and a sample-barcoded 5' primer. In TCRdb, the public reads were trimmed at Q25 with fastp and aligned with MiXCR, with productive beta chains retained. All rows with the same CDR3 protein become a single entry with the most common DNA and genes. This sample gives around 1,100,000 distinct CDR3 sequences in total; more than 30% of them show up just once. Around 13% of the sample lies in the top ten. Sequenced sample: blood. The receptors originated from a man aged 18 to 30 in good health.

This clonotype has just a few counts. The chain is built from TRBV3-1 and TRBJ1-2, with TRBD1 identical over 9 bases. In germline, CDR1 is LGHDT, CDR2 YNNKEL (reference sequence). CDR3 length: 15 residues. V lost 1 base and J lost 7; bases outside the gene matches: 7. The CDR3 spells CASSQAQDRGGGYTF. The CDR3 nucleotides are TGTGCCAGCAGCCAAGCTCAGGACAGGGGAGGTGGCTACACCTTC.

The rearrangement links TRBV7-7 to TRBJ2-7; 12 bases align to TRBD1. Losses at the gene ends were 2 bases for V and 7 bases for J; bases not matched to a gene: 9. CDR1 SSHAT and CDR2 FNYEAQ come from the germline V gene (reference sequence). This CDR3 contains 16 residues. The CDR3 spells CASSLSGTGGFNEQYF. Here the CDR3 DNA reads TGTGCCAGCAGCTTATCCGGGACAGGGGGCTTTAATGAGCAGTACTTC. The full variable domain, rest sourced from reference TRBV7-7 and TRBJ2-7, is GAGVSQSPRYKVTKRGQDVTLRCDPISSHATLYWYQQALGQGPEFLTYFNYEAQPDKSGLPSDRFSAERPEGSISTLTIQRTEQRDSAMYRCASSLSGTGGFNEQYFGPGTRLTVT.

Comments on this clonotype: A read error may produce the germline difference seen at one junction end. CDR3 sequence: CRASPPGLAGGTFGTQYF. The CDR3 coding sequence is TGCAGAGCTAGCCCCCCGGGACTAGCGGGGGGGACCTTCGGTACGCAGTATTTT. The chain couples TRBV20-1 to TRBJ2-3; 16 bases map to TRBD2. Germline V CDR1 and CDR2: DFQATT, SNEGSKA (reference sequence). The CDR3 covers 18 residues.

This chain joins TRBV5-1 and TRBJ2-1; D gene uncertain. CDR1 is SGHRS, CDR2 YFSETQ, per germline. The CDR3 is 15 amino acids. V lost 5 bases and J lost 1, with 13 bases in between. The CDR3: CASSNRPFSYNEQFF. CDR3 bases: TGCGCCAGCAGTAACAGACCCTTTTCCTACAATGAGCAGTTCTTC. Supplemented by reference TRBV5-1 and TRBJ2-1, the full variable domain reads KAGVTQTPRYLIKTRGQQVTLSCSPISGHRSVSWYQQTPGQGLQFLFEYFSETQRNKGNFPGRFSGRQFSNSRSEMNVSTLELGDSALYLCASSNRPFSYNEQFFGPGTRLTVL.

The genes are TRBV5-6 and TRBJ1-1; D is uncertain. CDR3 length: 14 amino acids. Germline CDR1 SGHDT, CDR2 YYEEEE. V lost 0 bases and J 6 bases, leaving 12 bases between the germline ends. The CDR3 protein is CASSLDSEHSEAFF. CDR3 bases: TGTGCCAGCAGCTTGGACAGCGAACATTCTGAAGCTTTCTTT.

V and J are TRBV12-1 and TRBJ2-1; the table's D call, TRBD1, was not checked against the DNA. TRBV12-1 is recorded as a pseudogene. This CDR3 spans 13 amino acids. In DNA form, the CDR3 reads TGTGCCAGCAACCCCCAGCGGACAGAAGTGGGGTTCTTC. Encoded protein: CASNPQRTEVGFF.

In this sample, this clonotype turned up once. V and J are TRBV4-3 and TRBJ2-1, with 10 nucleotides matching TRBD1. Trimming removed 5 bases from V and 8 bases from J; junction bases left unmatched: 9. The CDR3 length is 15 residues. Germline V gene sequence: CDR1 LGHNA, CDR2 YSLEER. DNA of the CDR3: TGCGCCAGCAGCTACGTAGGGACAGGGGTCCATGAGCAGTTCTTC. Translation: CASSYVGTGVHEQFF.

This clonotype has just a few counts. The CDR3 region has the DNA TGCAGTGCCCCGAAACCGGGACAGAGTAATGAAAAACTGTTTTTT. Encoded protein: CSAPKPGQSNEKLFF. The V and J genes are TRBV20-1 and TRBJ1-4; 7 bases are shared with TRBD1. In germline, CDR1 is DFQATT, CDR2 SNEGSKA (reference sequence). J gave up 4 bases and V 6 bases, and 11 bases lay outside the gene matches. CDR3 length: 15 residues.